This entry concerns a single TCR beta chain. The antigen is undetermined. Other DNA sequences in the sample encode the same CDR3. Profiled with immunoSEQ multiplex PCR; TCRdb holds only in-frame clones, not every one. The repertoire holds over a million clones, with roughly 97% as singletons. Looked up from germline, CDR1 is SQVTM and CDR2 is ANQGSEA. V lost 6 bases to trimming and J lost 4 bases; unmatched junction nucleotides: 2. The CDR3 has 12 residues. The data stem from a study of shared clonotypes between healthy human individuals. Study-wide results and limits: The study generally estimated greater richness for naive than memory subsets.

Sequenced input: naive CD4+ T cells sorted from blood. The subset denotes: CD45RA+ positively selected. This clonotype was obtained from a man aged 25-45 years in good health. This chain connects TRBV29-1 to TRBJ2-1; 8 nucleotides match TRBD1. For the CDR3, the DNA is TGCAGCGTGGGACAGGCATACAATGAGCAGTTCTTC. It translates to CSVGQAYNEQFF.